The 16 T cell receptor beta chains reported below all come from one sample, sequenced in a study of cytomegalovirus exposure and HLA in healthy donors. The PCR employed 60 Vbeta primers together with 13 Jbeta primers. TCRdb's table, derived via immunoSEQ multiplex PCR, lists solely in-frame clones and lacks some. This sample has 80,000 to 95,000 clones, with about 76% found just once. Sequenced: PBMCs. These receptors all stem from a woman in her 40s in good health and CMV-seropositive.

V gene TRBV27 combines with J gene TRBJ1-6; 8 bases map to TRBD1. J gave up 9 bases and V 6 bases, and 16 bases lay outside the gene matches. Germline CDR1 and CDR2: MNHEY and SMNVEV (reference sequence). This CDR3 comprises 17 residues. The CDR3 nucleotides are TGTGCCAGCAGATTTATCTCCGGGACAGGCCGAAGTTCACCCCTCCACTTT. It translates to CASRFISGTGRSSPLHF.

V usage is TRBV6-1 and J usage is TRBJ1-1; D may be TRBD1 (6 bases). Deletions cut 1 base from V and 1 base from J, with 13 bases between. Germline CDR1 and CDR2: MNHNS and SASEGT. This CDR3 comprises 16 residues. This CDR3 is CASSEVVDSPNTEAFF. In DNA form, the CDR3 reads TGTGCCAGCAGTGAAGTCGTGGACAGCCCGAACACTGAAGCTTTCTTT.

This chain uses TRBV7-3 with TRBJ1-1; perhaps TRBD1 as D (5 bases). Germline V gene data show CDR1 as SGHTA and CDR2 as FQGTGA. V shed 5 bases and J shed 5 bases, with 12 bases lying between them. The CDR3 covers 13 residues. The CDR3 here is CASSANKGTEAFF. Written as DNA, the CDR3 is TGTGCCAGCAGCGCCAATAAGGGGACTGAAGCTTTCTTT. Using reference TRBV7-3 and TRBJ1-1 for the parts outside the CDR3, the full variable domain is GAGVSQTPSNKVTEKGKYVELRCDPISGHTALYWYRQSLGQGPEFLIYFQGTGAADDSGLPNDRFFAVRPEGSVSTLKIQRTERGDSAVYLCASSANKGTEAFFGQGTRLTVV.

V and J are TRBV19 and TRBJ1-2; no firm D call. This CDR3 region has 14 residues. CDR1 and CDR2 (germline): LNHDA, SQIVND (reference sequence). The V gene lost 1 base and the J gene lost 5 bases, with 11 bases spanning the gap. The CDR3 loop is CASSIATRTYGYTF. CDR3 bases: TGTGCCAGTAGTATAGCCACACGAACGTATGGCTACACCTTC.

The rearrangement uses TRBV2 and TRBJ2-7; maybe TRBD2 (6 bases). The germline gives CDR1 SNHLY, CDR2 FYNNEI. Trimming left V 6 bases short and J 0 bases short, with 6 bases between. The CDR3 extends over 12 amino acids. Here the CDR3 DNA reads TGTGCCAGCAGGGACTACTCCTACGAGCAGTACTTC. It translates to CASRDYSYEQYF.

There are a few counts of this clone. This chain links TRBV6-1 with TRBJ2-3; no clear D. The length of the CDR3 is 14 residues. Germline loops: CDR1 MNHNS, CDR2 SASEGT. The ends were cut back, 8 bases at V and 5 bases at J, with 17 bases in the middle. The CDR3: CASSTSVTGDTQYF. The CDR3 coding sequence is TGTGCCAGCTCGACTTCTGTTACGGGAGATACGCAGTATTTT.

V gene TRBV9 combines with J gene TRBJ2-3; 8 nucleotides align to TRBD2. The length of the CDR3 is 16 residues. Germline CDR1 SGDLS, CDR2 YYNGEE. Trimming took 3 bases from V and 2 from J; bases not matched to a gene: 8. CDR3 DNA: TGTGCCAGCAGCGCCCCTAGCGGGTCCCACACAGATACGCAGTATTTT. Protein: CASSAPSGSHTDTQYF.

This clone was seen a single time. The rearrangement uses TRBV6-5 and TRBJ1-2, with 7 bases aligning to TRBD1. The CDR3 covers 14 residues. After removal of 5 bases from V and 3 bases from J, the junction contained 6 bases not matched to a gene. The V gene's germline CDR1 is MNHEY and CDR2 SVGAGI. In DNA form, the CDR3 reads TGTGCCAGCAGTCCCCCCGACAGGGACTATGGCTACACCTTC. The encoded protein is CASSPPDRDYGYTF.

The chain carries TRBV5-5 and TRBJ2-1; TRBD1 aligns across 12 bases. Germline V lookup: CDR1 SGHKS, CDR2 YYEKEE (reference sequence). Trimming removed 4 bases from V and 6 bases from J; junction bases left unmatched: 5. The CDR3 sequence is 15 residues long. CDR3 sequence: CASSLWDRGPNEQFF. The CDR3 DNA follows: TGTGCCAGCAGCCTATGGGACAGGGGGCCCAATGAGCAGTTCTTC.

This sequence joins TRBV7-2 and TRBJ2-1, with D possibly TRBD2 on 6 matching bases. With 5 bases removed from V and 3 bases from J, the gap between germline ends came to 17 bases. Germline CDR1 and CDR2: SGHTA and FQGNSA. The CDR3 has 16 residues. CDR3: CASSGDFSRIYNEQFF. The DNA of the CDR3 is TGTGCCAGCAGCGGGGACTTTTCCCGAATCTACAATGAGCAGTTCTTC.

As regards this clone: At one of its ends the junction is not consistent with the germline gene, which may arise from a read error. The rearrangement uses TRBV6-1 and TRBJ2-7, with 9 bases aligning to TRBD1. This CDR3 contains 15 residues. Germline CDR1 MNHNS, CDR2 SASEGT. The CDR3 nucleotides read TGTGCCAGCCGTGAACCGGGACAGGGTCTGGGGGAGCAGTACTTC. It encodes CASREPGQGLGEQYF.

CDR3 residues: CASSGGGDNQPQHF. In DNA form, the CDR3 reads TGTGCCAGCAGTGGGGGAGGGGACAATCAGCCCCAGCATTTT. The chain is built from TRBV6-5 and TRBJ1-5; a weak D match, TRBD1 (5 bases). Germline CDR1 is MNHEY and CDR2 is SVGAGI. The germline V and J ends were trimmed by 5 bases and 3 bases, with 11 bases remaining between them. This CDR3 is 14 amino acids long.

This clone has more than one count but fewer than ten. The chain employs TRBV6-5 and TRBJ1-1, with 9 bases that match TRBD1. Losses at the gene ends were 5 bases for V and 7 bases for J; bases not matched to a gene: 5. Germline V CDR1 and CDR2: MNHEY, SVGAGI. This CDR3 is 13 amino acids long. The CDR3 region has the DNA TGTGCCAGCAGTCCGACAGGGGGTTTTGAAGCTTTCTTT. Its protein is CASSPTGGFEAFF.

CDR3 loop: CASTSSGVAFF. CDR3 in DNA: TGTGCCAGCACCTCTTCAGGGGTCGCTTTCTTT. The chain carries TRBV5-6 and TRBJ1-1; weak D call: TRBD1 (6 bases). V lost 6 bases and J 11 bases, leaving 14 bases between the germline ends. Germline values: CDR1 SGHDT, CDR2 YYEEEE. The CDR3 runs 11 residues.

The chain employs TRBV5-1 and TRBJ2-7; possible D gene TRBD1, 5 bases. The CDR3 has 13 residues. Trimming took off 1 base at V and 3 bases at J, with 8 bases between the two ends. The germline gives CDR1 SGHRS, CDR2 YFSETQ. The CDR3 sequence is CASSLQQDYEQYF. The CDR3 DNA reads as TGCGCCAGCAGCTTGCAACAGGACTACGAGCAGTACTTC.

The chain couples TRBV19 to TRBJ1-1; D remains unclear. Looked up from germline, CDR1 is LNHDA and CDR2 is SQIVND (reference sequence). The CDR3 spans 14 residues. The chain's CDR3 is CVASPAWGGTEAFF. The CDR3 nucleotides are TGTGTCGCCTCCCCGGCGTGGGGAGGAACTGAAGCTTTCTTT.